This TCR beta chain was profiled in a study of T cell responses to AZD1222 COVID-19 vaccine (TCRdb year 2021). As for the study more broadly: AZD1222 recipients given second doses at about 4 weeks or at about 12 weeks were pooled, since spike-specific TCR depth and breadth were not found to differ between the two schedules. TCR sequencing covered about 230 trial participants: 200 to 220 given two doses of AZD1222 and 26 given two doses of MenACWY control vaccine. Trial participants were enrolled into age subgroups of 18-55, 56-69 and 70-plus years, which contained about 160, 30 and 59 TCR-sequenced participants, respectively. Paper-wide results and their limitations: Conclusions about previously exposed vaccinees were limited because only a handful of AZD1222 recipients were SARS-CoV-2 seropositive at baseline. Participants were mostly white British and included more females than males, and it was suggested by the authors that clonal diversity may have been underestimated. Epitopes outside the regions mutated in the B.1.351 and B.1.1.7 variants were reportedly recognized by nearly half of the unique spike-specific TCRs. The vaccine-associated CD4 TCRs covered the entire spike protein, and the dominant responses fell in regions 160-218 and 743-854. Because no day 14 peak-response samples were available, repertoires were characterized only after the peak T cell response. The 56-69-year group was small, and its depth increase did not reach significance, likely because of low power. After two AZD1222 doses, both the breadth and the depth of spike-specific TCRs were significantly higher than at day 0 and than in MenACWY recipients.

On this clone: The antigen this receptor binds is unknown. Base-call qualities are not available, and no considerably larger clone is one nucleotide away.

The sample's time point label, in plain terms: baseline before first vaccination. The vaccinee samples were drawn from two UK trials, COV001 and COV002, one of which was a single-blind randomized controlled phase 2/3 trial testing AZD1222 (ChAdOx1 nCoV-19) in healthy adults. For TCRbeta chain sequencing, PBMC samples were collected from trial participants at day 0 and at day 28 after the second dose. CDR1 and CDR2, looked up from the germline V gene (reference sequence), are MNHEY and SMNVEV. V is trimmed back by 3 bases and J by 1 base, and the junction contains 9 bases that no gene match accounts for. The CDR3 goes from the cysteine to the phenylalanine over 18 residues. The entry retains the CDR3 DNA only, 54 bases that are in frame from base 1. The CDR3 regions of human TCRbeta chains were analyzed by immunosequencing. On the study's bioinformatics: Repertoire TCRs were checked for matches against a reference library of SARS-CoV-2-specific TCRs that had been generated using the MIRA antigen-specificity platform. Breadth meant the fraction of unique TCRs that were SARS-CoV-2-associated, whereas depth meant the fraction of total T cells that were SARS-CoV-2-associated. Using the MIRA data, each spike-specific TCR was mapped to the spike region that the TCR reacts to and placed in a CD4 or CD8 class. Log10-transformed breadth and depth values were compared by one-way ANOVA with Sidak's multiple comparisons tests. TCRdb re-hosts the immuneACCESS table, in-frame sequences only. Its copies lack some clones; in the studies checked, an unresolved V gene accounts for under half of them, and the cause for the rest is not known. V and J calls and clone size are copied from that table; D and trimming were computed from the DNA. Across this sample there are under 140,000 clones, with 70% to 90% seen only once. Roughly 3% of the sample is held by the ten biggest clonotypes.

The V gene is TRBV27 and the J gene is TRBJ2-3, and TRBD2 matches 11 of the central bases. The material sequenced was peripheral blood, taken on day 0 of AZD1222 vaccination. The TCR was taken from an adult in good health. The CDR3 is CASSLALAGGWGTDTQYF. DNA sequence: TGTGCCAGCAGTTTGGCCCTAGCGGGAGGTTGGGGCACAGATACGCAGTATTTT.